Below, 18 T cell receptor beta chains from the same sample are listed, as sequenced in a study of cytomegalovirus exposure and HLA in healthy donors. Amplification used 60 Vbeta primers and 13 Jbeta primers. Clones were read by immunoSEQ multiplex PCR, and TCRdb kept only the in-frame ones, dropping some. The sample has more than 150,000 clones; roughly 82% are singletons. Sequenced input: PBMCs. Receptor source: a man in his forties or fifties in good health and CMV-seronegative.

For the CDR3, the DNA is TGTGCCAGCAGCGTAGAACGGGGGTTGGGGTACAATGAGCAGTTCTTC. Its protein is CASSVERGLGYNEQFF. The chain has TRBV9 and TRBJ2-1; maybe TRBD2 (6 bases). The CDR3 extends over 16 amino acids. Trimming shortened V by 0 bases and J by 4 bases, and 14 bases separated the two germline ends. The germline V gene encodes CDR1 SGDLS and CDR2 YYNGEE.

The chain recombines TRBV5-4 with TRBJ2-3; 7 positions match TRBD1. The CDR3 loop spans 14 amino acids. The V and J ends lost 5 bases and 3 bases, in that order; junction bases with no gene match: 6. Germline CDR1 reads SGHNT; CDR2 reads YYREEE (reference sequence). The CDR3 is CASRIRGLTDTQYF. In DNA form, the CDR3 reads TGTGCCAGCAGGATAAGGGGGCTTACAGATACGCAGTATTTT.

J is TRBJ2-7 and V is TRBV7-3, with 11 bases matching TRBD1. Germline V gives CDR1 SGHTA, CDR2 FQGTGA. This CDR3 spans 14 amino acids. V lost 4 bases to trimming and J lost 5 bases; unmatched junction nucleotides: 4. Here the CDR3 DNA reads TGTGCCAGCAGCTCCGGGACAGGGGGTAACGAGCAGTACTTC. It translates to CASSSGTGGNEQYF.

Here the CDR3 reads CSVVLGRTQYF. The DNA for the CDR3 is TGCAGCGTCGTCCTGGGGCGGACCCAGTACTTC. This chain joins TRBV29-1 and TRBJ2-5; TRBD1 might be the D (5 bases). The germline V gene encodes CDR1 SQVTM and CDR2 ANQGSEA. The CDR3 loop spans 11 amino acids. Trimming cost V 6 bases and J 7 bases, with 12 bases left between them.

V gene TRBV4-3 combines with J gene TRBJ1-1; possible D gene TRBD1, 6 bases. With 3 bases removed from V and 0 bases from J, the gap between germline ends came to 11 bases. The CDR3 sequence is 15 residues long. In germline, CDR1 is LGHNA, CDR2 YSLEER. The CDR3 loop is CASSHRRGMNTEAFF. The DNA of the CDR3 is TGCGCCAGCAGCCACCGCAGGGGCATGAACACTGAAGCTTTCTTT.

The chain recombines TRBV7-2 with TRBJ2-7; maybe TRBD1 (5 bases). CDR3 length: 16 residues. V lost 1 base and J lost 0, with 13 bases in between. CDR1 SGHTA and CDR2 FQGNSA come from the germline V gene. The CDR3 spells CASSLVPGLPSYEQYF. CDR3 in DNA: TGTGCCAGCAGCTTAGTCCCAGGGCTTCCCTCCTACGAGCAGTACTTC.

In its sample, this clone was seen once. The CDR3 nucleotides are TGTGCCAGCAGCAAGCGATTCAGCCCCCCCGAAGGAGATACGCAGTATTTT. Residues: CASSKRFSPPEGDTQYF. V and J are TRBV9 and TRBJ2-3; D uncertain. V was pared by 4 bases and J by 5 bases, with 23 bases between. This CDR3 contains 17 residues. Per the germline V gene, CDR1 is SGDLS and CDR2 is YYNGEE.

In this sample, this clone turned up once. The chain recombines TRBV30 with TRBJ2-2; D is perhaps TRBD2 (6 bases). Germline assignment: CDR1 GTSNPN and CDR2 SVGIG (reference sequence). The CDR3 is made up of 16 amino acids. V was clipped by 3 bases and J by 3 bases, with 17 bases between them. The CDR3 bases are TGTGCCTGGAGGAGAGTAGCGGAACAGTACACCGGGGAGCTGTTTTTT. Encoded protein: CAWRRVAEQYTGELFF.

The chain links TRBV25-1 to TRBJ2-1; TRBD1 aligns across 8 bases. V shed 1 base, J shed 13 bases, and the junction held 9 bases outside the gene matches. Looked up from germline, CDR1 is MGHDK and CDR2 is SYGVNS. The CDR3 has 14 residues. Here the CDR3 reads CASSELPEQGGQFF. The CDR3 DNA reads TGTGCCAGCAGTGAATTACCGGAACAGGGGGGACAGTTCTTC.

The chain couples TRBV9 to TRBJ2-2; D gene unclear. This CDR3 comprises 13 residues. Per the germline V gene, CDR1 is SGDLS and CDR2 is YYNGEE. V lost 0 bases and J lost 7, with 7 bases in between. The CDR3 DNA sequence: TGTGCCAGCAGCGTAGTGTCACTCGGGGAGCTGTTTTTT. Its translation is CASSVVSLGELFF.

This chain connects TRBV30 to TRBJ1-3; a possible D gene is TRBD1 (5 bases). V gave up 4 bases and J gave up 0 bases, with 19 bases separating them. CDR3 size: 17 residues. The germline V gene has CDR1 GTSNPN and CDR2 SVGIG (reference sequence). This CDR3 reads CAWTPWGGPSSGNTIYF. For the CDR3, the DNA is TGTGCCTGGACCCCCTGGGGGGGACCTAGCTCTGGAAACACCATATATTTT.

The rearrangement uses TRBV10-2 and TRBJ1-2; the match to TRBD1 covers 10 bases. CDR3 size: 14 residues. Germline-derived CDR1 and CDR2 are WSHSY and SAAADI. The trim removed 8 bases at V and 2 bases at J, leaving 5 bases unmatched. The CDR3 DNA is TGCGCCAGCGGGGCGACAGGGGGCAACTATGGCTACACCTTC. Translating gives CASGATGGNYGYTF.

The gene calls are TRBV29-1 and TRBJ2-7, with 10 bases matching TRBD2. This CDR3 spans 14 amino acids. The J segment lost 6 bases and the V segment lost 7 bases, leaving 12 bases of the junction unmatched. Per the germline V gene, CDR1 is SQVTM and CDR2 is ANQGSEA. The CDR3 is CSAYLAGARFEQYF. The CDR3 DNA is TGCAGCGCCTATCTAGCGGGAGCACGGTTCGAGCAGTACTTC.

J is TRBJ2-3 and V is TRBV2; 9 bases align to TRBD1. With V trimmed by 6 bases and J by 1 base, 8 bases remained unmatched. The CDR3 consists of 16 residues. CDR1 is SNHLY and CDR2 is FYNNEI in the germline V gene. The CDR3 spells CASRQQGAVGTDTQYF. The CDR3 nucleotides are TGTGCCAGCAGGCAACAGGGGGCGGTCGGCACAGATACGCAGTATTTT.

DNA of the CDR3: TGCAGCGTTGTTGGCCATCAAGGCGGCACTGAAGCTTTCTTT. This translates into CSVVGHQGGTEAFF. This rearrangement joins TRBV29-1 to TRBJ1-1, with D hard to call. V shed 4 bases and J shed 4 bases, with 16 bases lying between them. The CDR3 runs 14 residues. Germline loops: CDR1 SQVTM, CDR2 ANQGSEA.

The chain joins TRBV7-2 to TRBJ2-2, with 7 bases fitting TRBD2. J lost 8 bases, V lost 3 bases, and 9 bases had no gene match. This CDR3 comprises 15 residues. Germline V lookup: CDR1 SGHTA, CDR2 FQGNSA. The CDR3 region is CASSFAGEIPGELFF. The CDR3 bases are TGTGCCAGCAGCTTCGCGGGAGAAATTCCGGGGGAGCTGTTTTTT.

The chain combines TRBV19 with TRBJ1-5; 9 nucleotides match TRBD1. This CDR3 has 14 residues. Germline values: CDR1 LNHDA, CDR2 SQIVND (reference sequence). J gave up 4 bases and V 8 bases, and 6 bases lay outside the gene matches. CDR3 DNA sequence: TGTGCCAGTGCCCCGGGACAGGGTAATCAGCCCCAGCATTTT. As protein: CASAPGQGNQPQHF.

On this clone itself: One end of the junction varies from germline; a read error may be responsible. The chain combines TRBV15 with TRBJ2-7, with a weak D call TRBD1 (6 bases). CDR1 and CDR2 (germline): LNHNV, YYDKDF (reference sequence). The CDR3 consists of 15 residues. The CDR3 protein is CATSVNRDIYYGQYF. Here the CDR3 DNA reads TGTGCCACCAGCGTAAACCGGGACATCTACTACGGGCAGTACTTC.